These 24 T cell receptor beta chains were sequenced from one sample in a study of shared T cell receptors in the human thymus. TCRdb keeps only in-frame clones here, not all; method: immunoSEQ multiplex PCR. The repertoire holds approximately 400,000 clones, with roughly 94% as singletons. Input material: thymocytes. The receptor set was obtained from a human donor.

The J gene is TRBJ2-3, the V gene TRBV28; the D is unclear. CDR3 length: 12 amino acids. The germline gives CDR1 MDHEN, CDR2 SYDVKM. Deletions cut 3 bases from V and 3 bases from J, with 4 bases between. The CDR3 loop reads CASSLWTDTQYF. The CDR3 region has the DNA TGTGCCAGCAGTTTGTGGACAGATACGCAGTATTTT.

The chain employs TRBV28 and TRBJ2-1; D remains unclear. V lost 5 bases and J 0 bases, leaving 17 bases between the germline ends. CDR1 is MDHEN and CDR2 is SYDVKM in the germline V gene. The CDR3 is 17 residues long. CDR3 residues: CASSLPSPRSSYNEQFF. CDR3 nucleotides: TGTGCCAGCAGTCTGCCCTCGCCTAGATCCTCCTACAATGAGCAGTTCTTC.

The chain carries TRBV4-2 and TRBJ1-4, with no clear D. Trimming removed 7 bases from V and 7 bases from J, with 16 bases in between. Per germline, CDR1 LGHNA and CDR2 YNFKEQ. This CDR3 has 14 residues. The CDR3 loop is CASNTPGRFEKLFF. In DNA form, the CDR3 reads TGTGCCAGCAACACCCCCGGCAGGTTTGAAAAACTGTTTTTT.

This clone was found once. V usage is TRBV30 and J usage is TRBJ2-7, with D maybe TRBD2 (5 bases). V was trimmed by 0 bases and J by 1 base, leaving 7 bases between them. This CDR3 is 13 amino acids long. Germline lookup yields CDR1 GTSNPN and CDR2 SVGIG (reference sequence). CDR3 sequence (DNA): TGTGCCTGGAGTGTTTCGGGGTCCTACGAGCAGTACTTC. It yields the protein CAWSVSGSYEQYF.

The chain couples TRBV10-3 to TRBJ2-5; 10 bases are a match to TRBD2. The CDR3 consists of 15 residues. V shed 6 bases, J shed 1 base, and the junction held 5 bases outside the gene matches. Looked up from germline, CDR1 is ENHRY and CDR2 is SYGVKD. CDR3 protein: CAIRTGLAAQETQYF. In DNA form, the CDR3 reads TGTGCCATCAGGACAGGACTAGCGGCCCAAGAGACCCAGTACTTC.

The rearrangement uses TRBV6-1 and TRBJ2-7; D is unclear. V lost 5 bases and J 0 bases, leaving 14 bases between the germline ends. CDR1 MNHNS and CDR2 SASEGT come from the germline V gene. The CDR3 extends over 15 amino acids. In DNA form, the CDR3 reads TGTGCCAGCAGTTGGGCCGGACCCAGCTCCTACGAGCAGTACTTC. Residues: CASSWAGPSSYEQYF.

V gene TRBV5-4 combines with J gene TRBJ2-3; no definite D call. This CDR3 region has 12 residues. Germline lookup yields CDR1 SGHNT and CDR2 YYREEE (reference sequence). The V end was cut by 0 bases, the J end by 4 bases, with 3 bases between. The CDR3, as DNA: TGTGCCAGCAGCTTGGTCGCAGATACGCAGTATTTT. It yields the protein CASSLVADTQYF.

The gene calls are TRBV7-9 and TRBJ2-7, with 9 bases aligning to TRBD2. The CDR3 contains 18 residues. CDR1 SEHNR and CDR2 FQNEAQ come from the germline V gene (reference sequence). Trimming took 4 bases from V and 2 from J; bases not matched to a gene: 15. The CDR3 DNA follows: TGTGCCAGCAGCTCCACGCCCTGGTGGCTAGCGGGAACCTACGAGCAGTACTTC. Protein sequence: CASSSTPWWLAGTYEQYF.

This clone was found once. This chain links TRBV30 with TRBJ1-1, with no clear D. The CDR3 totals 9 residues. In germline, CDR1 is GTSNPN, CDR2 SVGIG (reference sequence). V lost 8 bases and J lost 10, with 11 bases in between. In DNA form, the CDR3 reads TGTGCCGGCCCTGAAGTAGCTTTCTTT. It translates to CAGPEVAFF.

The genes are TRBV7-9 and TRBJ2-1; 14 nucleotides align to TRBD2. J lost 4 bases, V lost 3 bases, and 8 bases had no gene match. The CDR3 runs 18 residues. Germline assignment: CDR1 SEHNR and CDR2 FQNEAQ (reference sequence). In DNA form, the CDR3 reads TGTGCCAGCAGCTTCCCCGGGACTAGCGGGAGTTGGTACAATGAGCAGTTCTTC. Protein product: CASSFPGTSGSWYNEQFF. The variable domain in full, completed from reference TRBV7-9 and TRBJ2-1, reads DTGVSQNPRHKITKRGQNVTFRCDPISEHNRLYWYRQTLGQGPEFLTYFQNEAQLEKSRLLSDRFSAERPKGSFSTLEIQRTEQGDSAMYLCASSFPGTSGSWYNEQFFGPGTRLTVL.

The chain links TRBV28 to TRBJ2-7; 7 positions agree with TRBD1. V dropped 6 bases and J dropped 0; count of bases not matched to a gene: 5. Germline-derived CDR1 and CDR2 are MDHEN and SYDVKM. This CDR3 comprises 14 residues. The CDR3 sequence: CASRAGDSSYEQYF. DNA for the CDR3: TGTGCCAGCAGGGCAGGGGACAGCTCCTACGAGCAGTACTTC. Drawing the rest from reference TRBV28 and TRBJ2-7, the complete variable domain is DVKVTQSSRYLVKRTGEKVFLECVQDMDHENMFWYRQDPGLGLRLIYFSYDVKMKEKGDIPEGYSVSREKKERFSLILESASTNQTSMYLCASRAGDSSYEQYFGPGTRLTVT.

In DNA form, the CDR3 reads TGCGCCAGCAGCACACACTACGAGCAGTACTTC. It specifies CASSTHYEQYF. The chain carries TRBV5-1 and TRBJ2-7, with D uncertain. Per germline, CDR1 SGHRS and CDR2 YFSETQ. Trimming removed 4 bases from V and 3 bases from J, with 5 bases in between. The CDR3 runs to 11 residues.

The CDR3 loop is CASSLSKPGLAGVNEQFF. The CDR3 DNA reads as TGTGCCAGCAGCTTATCCAAACCGGGACTAGCGGGAGTGAATGAGCAGTTCTTC. The chain joins TRBV7-9 to TRBJ2-1; 14 bases agree with TRBD2. The CDR3 spans 18 residues. The trim removed 2 bases at V and 7 bases at J, leaving 10 bases unmatched. In germline, CDR1 is SEHNR, CDR2 FQNEAQ (reference sequence).

The chain links TRBV7-6 to TRBJ2-7; a possible D gene is TRBD2 (5 bases). This CDR3 comprises 14 residues. The V end was cut by 4 bases, the J end by 7 bases, with 17 bases between. CDR1 and CDR2 (germline): SGHVS, FNYEAQ. The CDR3 is CASSSLEDVREQYF. The CDR3 DNA sequence: TGTGCCAGCAGCTCCTTGGAGGATGTAAGGGAGCAGTACTTC.

This clone was observed a single time. This chain joins TRBV5-1 and TRBJ2-1, with 8 positions matching TRBD2. The CDR3 covers 15 residues. Germline CDR1 SGHRS, CDR2 YFSETQ. Trimming at V came to 2 bases and at J to 5 bases, leaving 6 bases not matched to a gene. The CDR3 DNA reads TGCGCCAGCAGCTTTAGCGGGGAGCCCCACAATGAGCAGTTCTTC. This codes for CASSFSGEPHNEQFF.

The V and J genes are TRBV6-1 and TRBJ1-1; D possibly corresponds to TRBD1 (5 bases). The germline V and J ends were trimmed by 6 bases and 3 bases, with 14 bases remaining between them. Germline loops: CDR1 MNHNS, CDR2 SASEGT. The CDR3 is 14 amino acids. DNA of the CDR3: TGTGCCAGCAGCCCCTCGGGAGGGGACACTGAAGCTTTCTTT. It specifies CASSPSGGDTEAFF.

The chain employs TRBV19 and TRBJ2-1, with 9 nucleotides matching TRBD1. The CDR3 runs 14 residues. CDR1 and CDR2 from the germline V gene are LNHDA and SQIVND (reference sequence). V was pared by 6 bases and J by 3 bases, with 3 bases of the junction left unmatched. CDR3 DNA sequence: TGTGCCAGTAGGAGACAGGGGGACTACAATGAGCAGTTCTTC. This encodes CASRRQGDYNEQFF.

V usage is TRBV14 and J usage is TRBJ2-1, with 14 bases matching TRBD2. The CDR3 covers 24 residues. V gave up 4 bases and J gave up 3 bases; unmatched junction bases: 26. Per germline, CDR1 SGHDN and CDR2 FVKESK. CDR3 sequence: CASSRNRRQESGLAGEGDYNEQFF. The CDR3 nucleotides are TGTGCCAGCAGCCGGAACCGGAGACAGGAGTCGGGACTAGCGGGAGAAGGTGACTACAATGAGCAGTTCTTC. Variable domain in full (rest from reference TRBV14 and TRBJ2-1): EAGVTQFPSHSVIEKGQTVTLRCDPISGHDNLYWYRRVMGKEIKFLLHFVKESKQDESGMPNNRFLAERTGGTYSTLKVQPAELEDSGVYFCASSRNRRQESGLAGEGDYNEQFFGPGTRLTVL.

The CDR3 spells CASSGGALSQETQYF. The CDR3 nucleotides read TGTGCCAGCAGTGGAGGGGCGCTATCCCAAGAGACCCAGTACTTC. This sequence joins TRBV28 and TRBJ2-5; perhaps TRBD2 as D (6 bases). The CDR3 covers 15 residues. CDR1 is MDHEN, CDR2 SYDVKM, per germline. V lost 5 bases, J lost 1 base, and 14 bases lay in between.

The chain has TRBV6-5 and TRBJ1-1; possibly TRBD1 for D (5 bases). V gave up 6 bases and J gave up 2 bases, with 13 bases separating them. This CDR3 region has 14 residues. In germline, CDR1 is MNHEY, CDR2 SVGAGI. The CDR3 DNA reads as TGTGCCAGCAGACGGGGGGTCTTTAACACTGAAGCTTTCTTT. It specifies CASRRGVFNTEAFF.

The chain joins TRBV14 to TRBJ1-3; D may be TRBD1 (5 bases). Per germline, CDR1 SGHDN and CDR2 FVKESK. The V gene lost 1 base and the J gene lost 3 bases, with 10 bases spanning the gap. CDR3 length: 15 residues. The chain's CDR3 is CASSQVRGDGNTIYF. CDR3 DNA sequence: TGTGCCAGCAGCCAAGTACGAGGGGATGGAAACACCATATATTTT. The complete variable domain, with remaining parts taken from reference TRBV14 and TRBJ1-3, reads EAGVTQFPSHSVIEKGQTVTLRCDPISGHDNLYWYRRVMGKEIKFLLHFVKESKQDESGMPNNRFLAERTGGTYSTLKVQPAELEDSGVYFCASSQVRGDGNTIYFGEGSWLTVV.

CDR3 protein: CASSLKRIVYEQYF. CDR3 DNA: TGTGCCAGCAGCTTAAAGAGGATCGTCTACGAGCAGTACTTC. The chain combines TRBV7-2 with TRBJ2-7; D unresolved. CDR3 length: 14 amino acids. V lost 2 bases and J lost 3, with 11 bases in between. Germline CDR1 SGHTA, CDR2 FQGNSA.

This rearrangement joins TRBV10-3 to TRBJ2-7; 10 nucleotides align to TRBD1. After removal of 11 bases from V and 3 bases from J, the junction contained 13 bases not matched to a gene. Germline V lookup: CDR1 ENHRY, CDR2 SYGVKD. This CDR3 is built from 15 residues. CDR3: CASGARDRGVYEQYF. For the CDR3, the DNA is TGTGCCTCTGGGGCACGGGACAGGGGTGTCTACGAGCAGTACTTC.

The chain is built from TRBV28 and TRBJ1-1, with D possibly matching TRBD1 (6 bases). This CDR3 spans 16 amino acids. V lost 6 bases and J 2 bases, leaving 19 bases between the germline ends. Per the germline V gene, CDR1 is MDHEN and CDR2 is SYDVKM. CDR3 residues: CASRPLMLGANTEAFF. The CDR3 nucleotides read TGTGCCAGCAGGCCCTTAATGTTGGGGGCAAACACTGAAGCTTTCTTT.